One and the same sample provided the 21 T cell receptor beta chains below, sequenced in a study of beta chain features in type 1 diabetes. Every bit of the isolated RNA underwent reverse transcription, so sequencing read expressed TCRB transcripts. The repertoire was sequenced with immunoSEQ multiplex PCR; TCRdb's copy has only in-frame clones and lacks some. The sample consists of around 300,000 clones, about 15% of them appearing once. Sequencing was done on a sample of central memory CD4+ T cells from blood. All receptors derive from a man aged 25-40 years in good health.

This clone was recorded many times. This chain joins TRBV7-9 and TRBJ2-6, with no clear D. The CDR3 is 16 amino acids. Germline CDR1 and CDR2: SEHNR and FQNEAQ (reference sequence). The V end was cut by 1 base, the J end by 3 bases, with 10 bases between. The CDR3 loop reads CASSLELRGGANVLTF. CDR3 nucleotide sequence: TGTGCCAGCAGCTTAGAGCTCCGTGGTGGGGCCAACGTCCTGACTTTC.

The rearrangement links TRBV19 to TRBJ1-1; no reliable D call. CDR1 and CDR2 from the germline V gene are LNHDA and SQIVND (reference sequence). V dropped 5 bases and J dropped 3 bases, with 13 bases sitting between them. CDR3 size: 14 residues. The CDR3 bases are TGTGCCAGTAGTCGGGCGGGTTTGGACACTGAAGCTTTCTTT. Its translation is CASSRAGLDTEAFF. Full variable domain (rest looked up from reference TRBV19 and TRBJ1-1): DGGITQSPKYLFRKEGQNVTLSCEQNLNHDAMYWYRQDPGQGLRLIYYSQIVNDFQKGDIAEGYSVSREKKESFPLTVTSAQKNPTAFYLCASSRAGLDTEAFFGQGTRLTVV.

This clone was counted a few times. This chain uses TRBV11-2 with TRBJ1-2; TRBD1 might be the D (6 bases). Per the germline V gene, CDR1 is SGHAT and CDR2 is FQNNGV. V lost 1 base and J 8 bases, leaving 17 bases between the germline ends. The CDR3 extends over 15 amino acids. The CDR3 region is CASSLASGGAWGYTF. The CDR3, as DNA: TGTGCCAGCAGCTTAGCGTCCGGGGGCGCTTGGGGCTACACCTTC. The full variable domain, with the rest looked up from reference TRBV11-2 and TRBJ1-2, is EAGVAQSPRYKIIEKRQSVAFWCNPISGHATLYWYQQILGQGPKLLIQFQNNGVVDDSQLPKDRFSAERLKGVDSTLKIQPAKLEDSAVYLCASSLASGGAWGYTFGSGTRLTVV.

This clone turned up a few times. V and J are TRBV6-1 and TRBJ1-6; TRBD1 aligns across 10 bases. This CDR3 contains 15 residues. Germline V CDR1 and CDR2: MNHNS, SASEGT. With V trimmed by 3 bases and J by 9 bases, 5 bases remained unmatched. CDR3 sequence: CASSELGQGISPLHF. Written as DNA, the CDR3 is TGTGCCAGCAGTGAGTTGGGACAGGGGATTTCACCCCTCCACTTT.

This clone has a handful of counts. The CDR3, as DNA: TGTGCCAGCAGTCCCCGGGACCGCGTTTTGAATGGCTACACCTTC. Its protein product is CASSPRDRVLNGYTF. The J gene is TRBJ1-2, the V gene TRBV27; TRBD1 might be the D (5 bases). V was pared by 5 bases and J by 6 bases, with 19 bases between. The CDR3 contains 15 residues. CDR1 and CDR2 from the germline V gene are MNHEY and SMNVEV (reference sequence).

This clone was found a few times. The same CDR3 arises from other DNA sequences in this sample as well. The chain carries TRBV4-1 and TRBJ1-2; D unclear. This CDR3 spans 13 amino acids. CDR1 is MGHRA and CDR2 is YSYEKL in the germline V gene. V was trimmed by 0 bases and J by 5 bases, leaving 7 bases between them. The CDR3 region is CASSQDVGYGYTF. The CDR3, as DNA: TGCGCCAGCAGCCAAGACGTGGGTTATGGCTACACCTTC.

This clone was counted only a few times. The chain has TRBV19 and TRBJ1-1; 7 bases align to TRBD1. The CDR3 runs 14 residues. The germline CDR1 and CDR2 sequences are LNHDA and SQIVND (reference sequence). V was clipped by 7 bases and J by 3 bases; unmatched bases: 8. CDR3 bases: TGTGCCAGTACCCTGATCAGGGGGGACACTGAAGCTTTCTTT. As protein: CASTLIRGDTEAFF.

The chain links TRBV4-3 to TRBJ1-3, with 7 bases fitting TRBD1. The V and J ends lost 0 bases and 4 bases, in that order; junction bases with no gene match: 6. CDR1 LGHNA and CDR2 YSLEER come from the germline V gene. The CDR3 is 16 residues long. Here the CDR3 reads CASSQDRDRNGNTIYF. The CDR3 DNA reads as TGCGCCAGCAGCCAAGATAGGGACAGAAACGGAAACACCATATATTTT.

This sequence joins TRBV27 and TRBJ1-1; a possible D gene is TRBD1 (6 bases). Trimming cost V 7 bases and J 11 bases, with 20 bases left between them. The V gene's germline CDR1 is MNHEY and CDR2 SMNVEV (reference sequence). The CDR3 has 13 amino acids. CDR3 residues: CASTRPGASGAFF. CDR3 sequence (DNA): TGTGCCAGCACTAGGCCAGGGGCCTCGGGGGCTTTCTTT.

There are a few counts of this clone. The rearrangement joins TRBV27 to TRBJ2-1; D gene uncertain. Germline V CDR1 and CDR2: MNHEY, SMNVEV (reference sequence). Trimming took off 6 bases at V and 5 bases at J, with 11 bases between the two ends. The CDR3 contains 13 residues. The CDR3 loop is CASSRGQNNEQFF. Here the CDR3 DNA reads TGTGCCAGCAGCCGAGGTCAAAACAATGAGCAGTTCTTC.

This clone turned up a few times. The chain recombines TRBV6-1 with TRBJ2-7, with TRBD1 identical over 10 bases. J lost 3 bases, V lost 6 bases, and 2 bases had no gene match. In germline, CDR1 is MNHNS, CDR2 SASEGT. There are 13 residues in the CDR3. The CDR3 reads CASRGQGNYEQYF. The CDR3 region has the DNA TGTGCCAGCAGGGGACAGGGGAACTACGAGCAGTACTTC.

This clone was counted a few times. This chain links TRBV11-3 with TRBJ2-1; tentative D call: TRBD2 (5 bases). CDR3 size: 14 residues. The V gene's germline CDR1 is SGHNT and CDR2 YENEEA. Deletions cut 5 bases from V and 14 bases from J, with 22 bases between. The CDR3 bases are TGTGCCAGCAGCGCCCGTGGAACCCCCGAGGGTGAGTTCTTC. This gives the protein CASSARGTPEGEFF.

The chain combines TRBV4-3 with TRBJ2-7; D possibly uses TRBD1 or TRBD2 (5 bases each). Germline loops: CDR1 LGHNA, CDR2 YSLEER. Deletions cut 5 bases from V and 2 bases from J, with 16 bases between. This CDR3 has 15 residues. The CDR3 DNA is TGCGCCAGCAGCAATGCCGGGACGGTCCCCTACGAGCAGTACTTC. This translates into CASSNAGTVPYEQYF.

The J gene is TRBJ1-2, the V gene TRBV5-6, with TRBD1 matching 7 bases. After removal of 5 bases from V and 4 bases from J, the junction contained 11 bases not matched to a gene. The length of the CDR3 is 15 residues. Germline CDR1 and CDR2: SGHDT and YYEEEE. CDR3 sequence (DNA): TGTGCCAGCAGGACCCGGGACAGAATAGTCTATGGCTACACCTTC. Residues: CASRTRDRIVYGYTF.

This clone showed up just a few times. The chain carries TRBV4-1 and TRBJ1-6; perhaps TRBD1 as D (5 bases). The germline CDR1 and CDR2 sequences are MGHRA and YSYEKL. The V and J ends lost 4 bases and 7 bases respectively, with 14 bases between them. The CDR3 spans 15 residues. CDR3 DNA: TGCGCCAGCAGCCGGCGGGAGGGGAACAATTCACCCCTCCACTTT. Translation gives CASSRREGNNSPLHF.

This clone has only a few counts. The CDR3 region has the DNA TGCGCCAGCAGCGTACGGACAGGGGGAAACTATGGCTACACCTTC. Protein product: CASSVRTGGNYGYTF. The gene calls are TRBV5-1 and TRBJ1-2; 10 bases align to TRBD1. Germline CDR1 reads SGHRS; CDR2 reads YFSETQ. The CDR3 sequence is 15 residues long. Trimming removed 4 bases from V and 2 bases from J; junction bases left unmatched: 5.

This clone has a handful of counts. The junction departs from germline at one end; a sequencing error may be responsible. The rearrangement links TRBV6-5 to TRBJ2-1; 8 bases align to TRBD1. This CDR3 region has 15 residues. Germline V lookup: CDR1 MNHEY, CDR2 SVGAGI. As DNA, the CDR3 is TGTGCCATCAGTTTGGGGCAGGGGGCCCCAAATGAGCAGTTCTTC. Protein product: CAISLGQGAPNEQFF.

This rearrangement joins TRBV10-2 to TRBJ2-3, with TRBD2 matching 14 bases. The trim removed 4 bases at V and 5 bases at J, leaving 14 bases unmatched. This CDR3 comprises 19 residues. Germline V gene sequence: CDR1 WSHSY, CDR2 SAAADI. CDR3 DNA sequence: TGCGCCAGCAGTGTACCCGGGACTAGCGGGGGCCTGCCCGGAGATACGCAGTATTTT. This gives the protein CASSVPGTSGGLPGDTQYF.

V usage is TRBV7-9 and J usage is TRBJ2-7; 9 bases agree with TRBD1. Germline lookup yields CDR1 SEHNR and CDR2 FQNEAQ (reference sequence). The CDR3 contains 14 residues. The V gene end was trimmed by 5 bases and the J gene end by 5 bases; junction bases not matched to a gene: 7. CDR3 in amino acids: CASSAGQGINEQYV. The CDR3, as DNA: TGTGCCAGCAGCGCTGGACAGGGGATTAACGAGCAGTACGTC.

This chain links TRBV6-5 with TRBJ2-3; D unclear. Germline-derived CDR1 and CDR2 are MNHEY and SVGAGI. Trimming cost V 2 bases and J 3 bases, with 12 bases left between them. This CDR3 region has 15 residues. CDR3 protein: CASSYNSLRTDTQYF. The CDR3 DNA reads as TGTGCCAGCAGTTACAATAGCCTCAGGACAGATACGCAGTATTTT.

This clone was found a few times. This sequence joins TRBV7-2 and TRBJ2-7, with 7 bases lining up with TRBD2. Germline V gene sequence: CDR1 SGHTA, CDR2 FQGNSA. This CDR3 spans 14 amino acids. V shed 3 bases, J shed 2 bases, and the junction held 4 bases outside the gene matches. CDR3 residues: CASSFGGSPYEQYV. The CDR3 DNA sequence: TGTGCCAGCAGCTTTGGCGGGAGCCCCTACGAGCAGTACGTC.